The TCR beta chain under discussion was sequenced for a study of T cells after yellow fever vaccination. Trimming took 0 bases from V and 11 from J, leaving 17 bases between them. The CDR3 runs 15 residues. Per germline, CDR1 SGHAT and CDR2 FQNNGV. Study-level results: The booster saw the reappearance of most primary-vaccination clones (about 95% CD4, 88% CD8). There was a small share of clonotypes that showed up in both the CD4 and CD8 compartments.

The sample holds a few counts of this clonotype. Its antigen is unidentified. Production of TCR cDNA was by 5'RACE template switching, which also added a universal primer site and UMIs. TCRdb reprocessed the 5' RACE reads via MiXCR and lists one record per CDR3 protein. Among around 310,000 distinct CDR3 sequences listed, around 4% were seen once. This TCR derives from a young man who received the YFV17D yellow fever vaccine. The rearrangement uses TRBV11-2 and TRBJ1-3; D not resolved. The sequenced sample was PBMCs, obtained on the day of the yellow fever booster vaccination. DNA of the CDR3: TGTGCCAGCAGCTTAGATCTAGGGAGAATTGGCGCCATATATTTT. Its protein product is CASSLDLGRIGAIYF.